This T cell receptor beta chain was identified during a study of shared clonotypes between healthy human individuals. Clones were sequenced by immunoSEQ multiplex PCR, and TCRdb holds only the in-frame ones, with some missing. Of roughly 500,000 clones in the sample, 90% to 96% were seen once. V gave up 2 bases and J gave up 3 bases, with 14 bases separating them. This CDR3 has 15 amino acids. CDR1 and CDR2 from the germline V gene are SGHVS and FQNEAQ. This TCR was recovered from a woman between 25 and 40 years old in good health. Specimen: naive CD4+ T cells sorted from blood. Documented subset: CD45RA+ positively selected. This chain joins TRBV7-8 and TRBJ2-7; the D call may be TRBD1 or TRBD2 (5 bases each). The CDR3 loop is CASSLPPGTNYEQYF. DNA of the CDR3: TGTGCCAGCAGCTTACCCCCCGGGACGAACTACGAGCAGTACTTC.